Listed here is a single T cell receptor beta chain. Its matching antigen is unknown. This sample is drawn from a study of identifying expanded T cells in peripheral blood. Notes on the study in general: Across healthy donors, higher total template counts meant significantly greater approximately 2-week count variance. Technical replicates showed roughly 1.2 changed clones; roughly two weeks about 16; four weeks 19.

V was cut by 3 bases and J by 7 bases, with 7 bases left in between. The germline CDR1 and CDR2 sequences are DFQATT and SNEGSKA (reference sequence). This CDR3 is built from 11 residues. Clones were read by immunoSEQ multiplex PCR, and TCRdb kept only the in-frame ones, dropping some. The sample yields under 150,000 clones, about 88% seen once. The sample comprised blood. The receptor comes from a person aged 18 to 70 in good health. The rearrangement joins TRBV20-1 to TRBJ2-1; D call uncertain. Here the CDR3 DNA reads TGCAGTGCTAGTCTCCGGAATGAGCAGTTCTTC. It is translated as CSASLRNEQFF.